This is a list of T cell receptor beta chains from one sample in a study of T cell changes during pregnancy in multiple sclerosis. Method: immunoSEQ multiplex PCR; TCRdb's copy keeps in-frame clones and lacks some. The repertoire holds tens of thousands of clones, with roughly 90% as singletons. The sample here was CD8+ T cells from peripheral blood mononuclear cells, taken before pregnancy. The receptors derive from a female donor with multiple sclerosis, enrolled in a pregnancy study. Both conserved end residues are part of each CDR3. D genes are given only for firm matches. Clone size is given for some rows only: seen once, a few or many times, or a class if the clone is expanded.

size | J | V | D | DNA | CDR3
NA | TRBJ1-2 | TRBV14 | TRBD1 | TGTGCCAGCAGTATAACAGGGGTTACCTATGGCTACACCTTC | CASSITGVTYGYTF
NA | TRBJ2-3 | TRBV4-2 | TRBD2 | TGTGCCAGCAAGGTGGGGCCCGGGGTAGCGGGGACAGATACGCAGTATTTT | CASKVGPGVAGTDTQYF
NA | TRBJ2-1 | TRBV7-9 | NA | TGTGCCAGCAGCTTAGTCCCGACAGATAACAATGAGCAGTTCTTC | CASSLVPTDNNEQFF
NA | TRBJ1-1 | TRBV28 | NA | TGTGCGACGAAGAGGTGGACTGAAGCTTTCTTT | CATKRWTEAFF
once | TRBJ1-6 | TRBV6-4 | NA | TGTGCCAGCAGTGACTCTAAAAACTATAATTCACCCCTCCACTTT | CASSDSKNYNSPLHF
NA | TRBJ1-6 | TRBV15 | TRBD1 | TGTGCCACCAGCATGGGTCCCGGGACAGGGGCGAATTCACCCCTCCACTTT | CATSMGPGTGANSPLHF
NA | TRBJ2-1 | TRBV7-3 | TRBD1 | TGTGCCAGCAGCTTAACGAACAGGGGGCTTAACAATGAGCAGTTCTTC | CASSLTNRGLNNEQFF
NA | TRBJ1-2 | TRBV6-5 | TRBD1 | TGTGCCAGCTTTCTCCGGGACAGTTTATCGGAGGGCTACACCTTC | CASFLRDSLSEGYTF
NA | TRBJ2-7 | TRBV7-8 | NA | TGTGCCACCGAGGAGTTCTCGGGCTCCTACGAGCAGTACTTC | CATEEFSGSYEQYF
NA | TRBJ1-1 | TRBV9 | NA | TGTGCCAGCAGCGTAGATCGGGGTTCTCCTGAAGCTTTCTTT | CASSVDRGSPEAFF
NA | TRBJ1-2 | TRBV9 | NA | TGTGCCAGCAGCGCCCTGGGGGGTCTGGTGGGCTACACCTTC | CASSALGGLVGYTF
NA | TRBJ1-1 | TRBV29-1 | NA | TGCAGCGTCCCAGACAGAGACACTGAAGCTTTCTTT | CSVPDRDTEAFF
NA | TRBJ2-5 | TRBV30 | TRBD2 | TGTGCCTGGAGCCGACTAGCGGGGGAGATCTTGTACCAAGAGACCCAGTACTTC | CAWSRLAGEILYQETQYF
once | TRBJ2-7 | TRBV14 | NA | TGTGCCAGCAGCCTCCTCCGGGGGAACTACGAGCAGTACTTC | CASSLLRGNYEQYF
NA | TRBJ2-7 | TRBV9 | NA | TGTGCCAGCAGCGTAGAAGATCGGTACGAGCAGTACTTC | CASSVEDRYEQYF
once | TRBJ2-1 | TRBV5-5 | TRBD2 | TGTGCCAGCAGCGGGAAGCTAGCGGGGGCCTACAATGAGCAGTTCTTC | CASSGKLAGAYNEQFF
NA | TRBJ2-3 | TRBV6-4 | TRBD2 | TGTGCCAGCAGTGAAGGGGCGGGGGGAAGCACAGATACGCAGTATTTT | CASSEGAGGSTDTQYF
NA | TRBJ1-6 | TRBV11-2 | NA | TGTGCCAGCAGTTTTGACGGGGGGAGCTCGTATTCACCCCTCCACTTT | CASSFDGGSSYSPLHF
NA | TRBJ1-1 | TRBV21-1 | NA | TGTGCCAGCAGCAATTCCGGGACAGCGCCTGTGAACACTGAAGCTTTCTTT | CASSNSGTAPVNTEAFF
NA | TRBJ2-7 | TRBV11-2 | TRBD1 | TGTGCCAGCAGCGCCCCCGGACAGGGGGACTCCTACGAGCAGTACTTC | CASSAPGQGDSYEQYF
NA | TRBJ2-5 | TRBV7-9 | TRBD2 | TGTGCCAGCAGCTGGCCGACTAGCGGGGGGGCGGCGGAGACCCAGTACTTC | CASSWPTSGGAAETQYF
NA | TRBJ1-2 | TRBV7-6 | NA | TGTGCCAGCAGCTTAGGTGGGCAACTGAATGGCTACACCTTC | CASSLGGQLNGYTF
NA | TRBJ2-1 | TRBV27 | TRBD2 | TGTGCCAGCAGTTTATCGGCGGGGGGGCACAATGAGCAGTTCTTC | CASSLSAGGHNEQFF
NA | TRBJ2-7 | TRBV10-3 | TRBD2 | TGTGCCATCGCGGGGGGGCCTGGGGAGCAGTACTTC | CAIAGGPGEQYF
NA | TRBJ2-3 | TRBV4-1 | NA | TGCGCCAGCAGCCAAGGCGTCTGGACAGATACGCAGTATTTT | CASSQGVWTDTQYF
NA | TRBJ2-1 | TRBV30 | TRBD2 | TGTGCCTGGAGTGGGCTAGCGGGGGGGCATGAGCAGTTCTTC | CAWSGLAGGHEQFF
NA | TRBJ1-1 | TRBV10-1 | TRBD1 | TGCGCCAGCAGTGACAGGGGGCTGTACACTGAAGCTTTCTTT | CASSDRGLYTEAFF
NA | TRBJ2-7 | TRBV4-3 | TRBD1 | TGCGCCAGCAGCCAAGATAGGACAGGGTCCTACGAGCAGTACTTC | CASSQDRTGSYEQYF
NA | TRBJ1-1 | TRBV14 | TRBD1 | TGTGCCAGCAGCCTGGGACAGGGGCACATGAACACTGAAGCTTTCTTT | CASSLGQGHMNTEAFF
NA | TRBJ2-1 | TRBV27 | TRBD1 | TGTGCCAGCAGCTTACAGGGGGATTTAGGGGTCAATGAGCAGTTCTTC | CASSLQGDLGVNEQFF
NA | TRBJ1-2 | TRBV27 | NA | TGTGCCAGCAGTTTCGACAACCTCTATGGCTACACCTTC | CASSFDNLYGYTF
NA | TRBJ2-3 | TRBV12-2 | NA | TGTGCAAGTCGCTCAATTGACCCCCGGGACACAGATACGCAGTATTTT | CASRSIDPRDTDTQYF
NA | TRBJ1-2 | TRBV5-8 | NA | TGTGCCAGCAGCTTGATTGTGACAGCTAACTATGGCTACACCTTC | CASSLIVTANYGYTF
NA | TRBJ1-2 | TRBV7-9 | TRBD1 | TGTGCCAGCAGCTTATCAGGGACAGGGGACTATGGCTACACCTTC | CASSLSGTGDYGYTF
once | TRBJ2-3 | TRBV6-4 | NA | TGTGCCAGCAGTGAAAGAGGGTTTGAGGTAGATACGCAGTATTTT | CASSERGFEVDTQYF
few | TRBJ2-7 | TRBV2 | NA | TGTGCCAGAAAGGACAGTGGCTCCTACGAGCAGTACTTC | CARKDSGSYEQYF
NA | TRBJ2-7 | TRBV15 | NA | TGTGCCACCAGCAATCCCGGCGGGGACCACACCTACGAGCAGTACTTC | CATSNPGGDHTYEQYF
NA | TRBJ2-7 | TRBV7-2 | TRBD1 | TGTGCCAGCAGCCTGACAGGGGAAGCCGAGCAGTACTTC | CASSLTGEAEQYF
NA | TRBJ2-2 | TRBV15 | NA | TGTGCCACCAGCAGGGGCAGGGAAGGGACCGGGGAGCTGTTTTTT | CATSRGREGTGELFF
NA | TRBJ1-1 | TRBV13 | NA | TGTGCCAGCAGCCTAGGACGGTTCACTGAAGCTTTCTTT | CASSLGRFTEAFF
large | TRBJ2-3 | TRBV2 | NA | TGTGCCAGCAGTGAAAACCCCTACTCGTCCACAGATACGCAGTATTTT | CASSENPYSSTDTQYF
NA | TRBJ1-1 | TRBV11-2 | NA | TGTGCCAGCAGCTTTTTTACGGGTGTGAACACTGAAGCTTTCTTT | CASSFFTGVNTEAFF
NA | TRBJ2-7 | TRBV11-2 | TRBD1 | TGTGCCAGCAGCTTAGCGGGACAGGGTCTCTACGAGCAGTACTTC | CASSLAGQGLYEQYF
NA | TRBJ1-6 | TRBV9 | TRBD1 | TGTGCCAGCAGCTTGACAGGGCTAAATTCACCCCTCCACTTT | CASSLTGLNSPLHF
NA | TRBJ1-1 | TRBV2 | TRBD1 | TGTGCCAGCAGTATGGGACAGTCGCACACTGAAGCTTTCTTT | CASSMGQSHTEAFF
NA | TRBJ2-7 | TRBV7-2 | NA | TGTGCCAGCAGCTTAGATCAGGGGTGGGGTGAGCAGTACTTC | CASSLDQGWGEQYF
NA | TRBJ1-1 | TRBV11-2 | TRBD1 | TGTGCCAGCAGCGCCTGGAGGGGGCCAAACACTGAAGCTTTCTTT | CASSAWRGPNTEAFF
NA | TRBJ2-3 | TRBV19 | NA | TGTGCCAGTAGAAAATCCCCCCGGGACACCTACACAGATACGCAGTATTTT | CASRKSPRDTYTDTQYF
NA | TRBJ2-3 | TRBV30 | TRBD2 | TGTGCCTGGTATGGCGGGGGGGCAGGGTCGGACACAGATACGCAGTATTTT | CAWYGGGAGSDTDTQYF